The TCR beta chain under discussion was sequenced for a study of technical replicates of blood from a handful of donors. The V gene's germline CDR1 is SEHNR and CDR2 FQNEAQ (reference sequence). This CDR3 is built from 19 residues. J gave up 5 bases and V 7 bases, and 21 bases lay outside the gene matches. Generated by immunoSEQ multiplex PCR, the TCRdb table keeps only in-frame clones and is missing some. The repertoire includes roughly 83,000 clones, approximately 94% of them detected once, and over 0.2% sits in the top ten. This clonotype was sampled from a human donor in good health. The sequenced sample consisted of T cells isolated from PBMCs. The chain recombines TRBV7-9 with TRBJ2-3, with TRBD1 matching over 10 bases. The CDR3 nucleotides read TGTGCCAGCATTCAAAACACAGAGCTCCGGGACAGGGGAAAAGATACGCAGTATTTT. Residues: CASIQNTELRDRGKDTQYF.